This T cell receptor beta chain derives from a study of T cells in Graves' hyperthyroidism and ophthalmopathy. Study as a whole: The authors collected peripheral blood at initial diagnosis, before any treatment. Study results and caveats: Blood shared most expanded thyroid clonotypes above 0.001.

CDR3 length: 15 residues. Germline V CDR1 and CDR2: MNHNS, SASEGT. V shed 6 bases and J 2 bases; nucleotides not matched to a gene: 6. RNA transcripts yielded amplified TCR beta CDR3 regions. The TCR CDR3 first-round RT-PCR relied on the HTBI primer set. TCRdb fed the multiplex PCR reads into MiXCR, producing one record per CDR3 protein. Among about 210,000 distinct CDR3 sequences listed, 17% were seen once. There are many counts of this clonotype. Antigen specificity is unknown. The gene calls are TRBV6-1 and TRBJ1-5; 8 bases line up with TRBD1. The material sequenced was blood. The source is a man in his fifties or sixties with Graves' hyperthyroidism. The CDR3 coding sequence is TGTGCCAGCAGCGACAGGGGTAATGGCAATCAGCCCCAGCATTTT. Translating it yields CASSDRGNGNQPQHF.